These 30 T cell receptor beta chains were all obtained from the same sample, sequenced in a study of T-cell memory formation after mild COVID-19. One entry per CDR3 protein results from TCRdb running MiXCR on the 5' RACE reads. The sample has 350,000 to 400,000 distinct CDR3 sequences; roughly 14% are singletons. The sequenced material came from PBMCs or a T cell subset sorted from them (not recorded which). All receptors come from a man aged 18 to 35 who had mild COVID-19 (a few samples of this study predate the infection). Cell type and time point are not known.

This clonotype was observed a handful of times. The chain has TRBV4-3 and TRBJ2-5, with TRBD2 as a possible D gene (5 bases). V lost 1 base and J 4 bases, leaving 13 bases between the germline ends. The CDR3 is 15 amino acids. From germline, CDR1 is LGHNA and CDR2 YSLEER. The CDR3 bases are TGCGCCAGCAGCCAAGCTCTCTCGGGAAGAGAGACCCAGTACTTC. Residues: CASSQALSGRETQYF.

A few counts support this clonotype. The genes are TRBV18 and TRBJ1-5; 7 bases fit TRBD1. Losses at the gene ends were 3 bases for V and 2 bases for J; bases not matched to a gene: 10. Germline loops: CDR1 KGHSH, CDR2 LQKENI. This CDR3 has 17 amino acids. The CDR3 nucleotides read TGTGCCAGCTCACCCCGGACAGGCGGATTGGGCAATCAGCCCCAGCATTTT. Protein sequence: CASSPRTGGLGNQPQHF.

The V gene is TRBV12-3 or TRBV12-4, the J gene TRBJ1-4; tentative D call: TRBD1 (6 bases). This CDR3 is 14 amino acids long. Between the trimmed V and J ends, which lost 3 bases and 4 bases, there was a span of 9 bases. The CDR3 nucleotides are TGTGCCAGCAGTTTGGGGGGGCTTAATGAAAAACTGTTTTTT. It codes for CASSLGGLNEKLFF.

This clonotype was seen a few times. The genes are TRBV3-1 and TRBJ2-3; 14 nucleotides align to TRBD2. Germline V CDR1 and CDR2: LGHDT, YNNKEL (reference sequence). The CDR3 sequence is 15 residues long. The V and J ends lost 4 bases and 5 bases, in that order; junction bases with no gene match: 2. The CDR3 DNA is TGTGCCAGCAGCCGGGGGACTAGCGGGGGAGATACGCAGTATTTT. Amino acid sequence: CASSRGTSGGDTQYF.

This chain links TRBV5-1 with TRBJ2-1; D is perhaps TRBD2 (5 bases). Trimming left V 5 bases short and J 8 bases short, with 11 bases between. The CDR3 is made up of 12 amino acids. The germline gives CDR1 SGHRS, CDR2 YFSETQ. Here the CDR3 reads CASRGSGDEQFF. In nucleotides, the CDR3 is TGCGCCAGCAGAGGGTCCGGGGATGAGCAGTTCTTC.

The chain carries TRBV28 and TRBJ1-5; the D gene is possibly TRBD1 (5 bases). Germline CDR1 and CDR2: MDHEN and SYDVKM. V was pared by 2 bases and J by 7 bases, with 24 bases between. CDR3 length: 18 residues. Here the CDR3 DNA reads TGTGCCAGCAGTTTAGGAGGGGTTCGTGGGGACTTACGGCAGCCCCAGCATTTT. It is translated as CASSLGGVRGDLRQPQHF.

The chain carries TRBV6-6 and TRBJ1-5; D is undetermined. Per the germline V gene, CDR1 is MNHNY and CDR2 is SVGAGI (reference sequence). Trimming removed 10 bases from V and 0 bases from J, with 13 bases in between. This CDR3 spans 14 amino acids. The CDR3 DNA follows: TGTGCCAACATCCATGATGATAGCAATCAGCCCCAGCATTTT. This sequence encodes CANIHDDSNQPQHF.

The chain has TRBV5-6 and TRBJ2-5, with 7 bases identical to TRBD2. V was clipped by 0 bases and J by 6 bases; unmatched bases: 8. This CDR3 is built from 15 residues. Germline CDR1 is SGHDT and CDR2 is YYEEEE. CDR3 nucleotides: TGTGCCAGCAGCTTGGGTTTGATAGCGGGCAAGACCCAGTACTTC. Amino acid sequence: CASSLGLIAGKTQYF.

The J gene is TRBJ1-1, the V gene TRBV27; D is uncertain. The CDR3 has 13 amino acids. Looked up from germline, CDR1 is MNHEY and CDR2 is SMNVEV (reference sequence). V was shortened by 4 bases and J by 1 base, with 7 bases between the two germline ends. The CDR3, as DNA: TGTGCCAGCAGTTCACCCCAGAACACTGAAGCTTTCTTT. Translating it yields CASSSPQNTEAFF.

This clonotype occurred a few times. This sequence joins TRBV6-6 and TRBJ1-1; D not certain. V was trimmed by 8 bases and J by 10 bases, leaving 14 bases between them. The germline V gene encodes CDR1 MNHNY and CDR2 SVGAGI (reference sequence). The CDR3 runs 11 residues. CDR3 in amino acids: CASRTPRGAFF. The CDR3 DNA reads TGTGCCAGCCGCACCCCTCGGGGAGCTTTCTTT.

The chain couples TRBV7-2 to TRBJ1-3; D is undetermined. From germline, CDR1 is SGHTA and CDR2 FQGNSA. V dropped 7 bases and J dropped 0 bases, with 7 bases sitting between them. This CDR3 contains 13 residues. The CDR3 DNA reads as TGTGCCAGCACCTCAGACTCTGGAAACACCATATATTTT. As protein: CASTSDSGNTIYF. Full variable domain (missing parts from reference TRBV7-2 and TRBJ1-3): GAGVSQSPSNKVTEKGKDVELRCDPISGHTALYWYRQSLGQGLEFLIYFQGNSAPDKSGLPSDRFSAERTGGSVSTLTIQRTQQEDSAVYLCASTSDSGNTIYFGEGSWLTVV.

This chain links TRBV18 with TRBJ1-1; 7 bases line up with TRBD1. Looked up from germline, CDR1 is KGHSH and CDR2 is LQKENI. CDR3 length: 15 amino acids. V shed 5 bases, J shed 1 base, and the junction held 7 bases outside the gene matches. This CDR3 is CASSGTGARNTEAFF. The CDR3 DNA reads TGTGCCAGCTCAGGAACAGGGGCCCGGAACACTGAAGCTTTCTTT.

This chain joins TRBV10-3 and TRBJ1-1; D not certain. CDR3 length: 12 amino acids. From germline, CDR1 is ENHRY and CDR2 SYGVKD. Trimming pared 3 bases from V and 1 base from J, leaving 3 bases between. CDR3 sequence (DNA): TGTGCCATCAGTGAAAGGAACACTGAAGCTTTCTTT. Amino acid sequence: CAISERNTEAFF.

The CDR3 bases are TGCGCCAGCAGCCCCGGGAGTCCTTGGGGCTACACCTTC. It codes for CASSPGSPWGYTF. The chain is built from TRBV5-1 and TRBJ1-2; D remains ambiguous. The CDR3 extends over 13 amino acids. The germline V and J ends were trimmed by 4 bases and 8 bases, with 15 bases remaining between them. The V gene's germline CDR1 is SGHRS and CDR2 YFSETQ.

The chain carries TRBV6-6 and TRBJ2-3; 9 nucleotides agree with TRBD2. Germline-derived CDR1 and CDR2 are MNHNY and SVGAGI (reference sequence). The junction had 8 bases not matched to a gene; V was cut back by 0 bases and J by 1 base. The CDR3 contains 18 residues. This CDR3 is CASSYSIPLAGRTDTQYF. The DNA of the CDR3 is TGTGCCAGCAGTTACTCGATACCCCTAGCGGGGCGCACAGATACGCAGTATTTT.

This clonotype occurred a few times. This chain links TRBV4-1 with TRBJ2-1; either TRBD1 or TRBD2 may supply D (6 bases each). Between the trimmed V and J ends, which lost 4 bases and 5 bases, there was a span of 12 bases. Germline V CDR1 and CDR2: MGHRA, YSYEKL. The CDR3 loop spans 14 amino acids. CDR3 protein: CASSPGAANNEQFF. The CDR3 coding sequence is TGCGCCAGCAGCCCGGGGGCCGCGAACAATGAGCAGTTCTTC.

This clonotype occurred a few times. The rearrangement links TRBV6-5 to TRBJ2-5, with D unresolved. The CDR3 has 14 residues. Germline V gene data show CDR1 as MNHEY and CDR2 as SVGAGI. V lost 4 bases and J lost 5, with 14 bases in between. In DNA, the CDR3 is TGTGCCAGCAGTTTACAGCCGACTGAGGAGACCCAGTACTTC. Amino acids: CASSLQPTEETQYF.

The rearrangement links TRBV20-1 to TRBJ2-5, with a possible D match to TRBD2 (7 bases). V dropped 6 bases and J dropped 4 bases, with 18 bases sitting between them. The CDR3 is 14 amino acids. Germline CDR1 is DFQATT and CDR2 is SNEGSKA (reference sequence). CDR3 region: CSARRTRGSETQYF. The CDR3 bases are TGCAGTGCACGACGGACTAGGGGGTCAGAGACCCAGTACTTC.

There are a few counts of this clonotype. The chain couples TRBV4-2 to TRBJ2-3, with D maybe TRBD1 (6 bases). In germline, CDR1 is LGHNA, CDR2 YNFKEQ. V lost 1 base, J lost 9 bases, and 26 bases lay in between. CDR3 length: 18 amino acids. CDR3 residues: CASSQVGAARAGDITQYF. The CDR3 DNA reads TGTGCCAGCAGCCAAGTAGGGGCGGCTCGGGCAGGGGATATCACGCAGTATTTT.

There are a few counts of this clonotype. The CDR3 DNA is TGTGCCAGCTTCGGGGACACCGGGGAGCTGTTTTTT. Translation gives CASFGDTGELFF. The chain uses TRBV19 and TRBJ2-2; a possible D gene is TRBD2 (5 bases). The CDR3 length is 12 residues. The germline CDR1 and CDR2 sequences are LNHDA and SQIVND (reference sequence). Trimming left V 9 bases short and J 3 bases short, with 8 bases between.

This clonotype was recorded many times. The genes are TRBV5-1 and TRBJ2-1, with D tentatively TRBD1 (7 bases). The CDR3 totals 16 residues. In germline, CDR1 is SGHRS, CDR2 YFSETQ. Trimming stripped 0 bases from V and 1 base from J, with 11 bases between. CDR3 region: CASSLGPGGSYNEQFF. The DNA of the CDR3 is TGCGCCAGCAGCTTGGGGCCAGGGGGGTCCTACAATGAGCAGTTCTTC. The whole variable domain, filled in from reference TRBV5-1 and TRBJ2-1, reads KAGVTQTPRYLIKTRGQQVTLSCSPISGHRSVSWYQQTPGQGLQFLFEYFSETQRNKGNFPGRFSGRQFSNSRSEMNVSTLELGDSALYLCASSLGPGGSYNEQFFGPGTRLTVL.

This clonotype has more than one count but fewer than ten. The V call is TRBV28, the J call TRBJ1-3; 7 bases are a match to TRBD1. The length of the CDR3 is 12 residues. The germline V gene encodes CDR1 MDHEN and CDR2 SYDVKM. V dropped 10 bases and J dropped 3; count of bases not matched to a gene: 3. The CDR3 DNA reads as TGTGCCATACAGGGGAGTGGAAACACCATATATTTT. It codes for CAIQGSGNTIYF. Complete variable domain (other parts from reference TRBV28 and TRBJ1-3): DVKVTQSSRYLVKRTGEKVFLECVQDMDHENMFWYRQDPGLGLRLIYFSYDVKMKEKGDIPEGYSVSREKKERFSLILESASTNQTSMYLCAIQGSGNTIYFGEGSWLTVV.

In regard to this clonotype: A much larger clone differs from this one at a single base, so this may be a read error. The V call is TRBV4-2, the J call TRBJ1-6, with unresolved D. V lost 0 bases to trimming and J lost 15 bases, with 12 bases between them. The CDR3 contains 13 residues. In germline, CDR1 is LGHNA, CDR2 YNFKEQ. CDR3 in amino acids: CASSQEWGPHLHF. The DNA of the CDR3 is TGTGCCAGCAGCCAAGAATGGGGTCCACACCTCCACTTT.

In this sample, this clonotype turned up a few times. V is TRBV20-1 and J is TRBJ2-7; D is unresolved. Germline V CDR1 and CDR2: DFQATT, SNEGSKA (reference sequence). Deletions cut 6 bases from V and 7 bases from J, with 13 bases between. There are 11 residues in the CDR3. CDR3 in DNA: TGCAGTGCCCTACCCGGACGGGAGCAGTACGTC. Translation gives CSALPGREQYV.

This clonotype was observed a handful of times. The chain couples TRBV6-1 to TRBJ2-5; 7 nucleotides agree with TRBD2. CDR3 size: 14 residues. V shed 1 base and J 7 bases; nucleotides not matched to a gene: 6. Germline-derived CDR1 and CDR2 are MNHNS and SASEGT. The CDR3 loop is CASSEGGRAGTQYF. CDR3 nucleotide sequence: TGTGCCAGCAGTGAAGGTGGGAGGGCAGGGACCCAGTACTTC.

In this sample, this clonotype turned up a few times. V gene TRBV6-5 combines with J gene TRBJ2-2, with D possibly called TRBD1 or TRBD2 (5 bases each). CDR3 length: 15 amino acids. CDR1 MNHEY and CDR2 SVGAGI come from the germline V gene. V was clipped by 4 bases and J by 5 bases, with 14 bases between them. CDR3 coding DNA: TGTGCCAGCAGTTTCCAGGGATGGGGGACCGGGGAGCTGTTTTTT. It translates to CASSFQGWGTGELFF.

This clonotype was seen a few times. The chain recombines TRBV6-2 or TRBV6-3 with TRBJ1-1; D call uncertain. CDR3 size: 12 residues. The V gene's germline CDR1 is MNHEY and CDR2 SVGEGT. Deletions cut 5 bases from V and 6 bases from J, with 10 bases between. CDR3 residues: CASSPADPEAFF. CDR3 DNA: TGTGCCAGCAGTCCGGCGGACCCTGAAGCTTTCTTT.

The chain employs TRBV3-1 and TRBJ1-1; TRBD1 might be the D (5 bases). The CDR3 is 15 residues long. CDR1 and CDR2 (germline): LGHDT, YNNKEL (reference sequence). The V and J ends lost 0 bases and 7 bases respectively, with 15 bases between them. The CDR3: CASSQEPGVPIEAFF. DNA for the CDR3: TGTGCCAGCAGCCAAGAGCCGGGGGTCCCGATTGAAGCTTTCTTT. Full variable domain (outside the CDR3, taken from reference TRBV3-1 and TRBJ1-1): DTAVSQTPKYLVTQMGNDKSIKCEQNLGHDTMYWYKQDSKKFLKIMFSYNNKELIINETVPNRFSPKSPDKAHLNLHINSLELGDSAVYFCASSQEPGVPIEAFFGQGTRLTVV.

This clonotype occurred many times. V is TRBV11-2 and J is TRBJ2-7; tentatively, D is TRBD2 (5 bases). Trimming took off 0 bases at V and 6 bases at J, with 9 bases between the two ends. Germline V lookup: CDR1 SGHAT, CDR2 FQNNGV. The CDR3 sequence is 13 residues long. This CDR3 reads CASSLDRGSEQYF. The CDR3 nucleotides read TGTGCCAGCAGCTTAGATAGAGGGTCCGAGCAGTACTTC. Looking up the rest from reference TRBV11-2 and TRBJ2-7 gives the full variable domain: EAGVAQSPRYKIIEKRQSVAFWCNPISGHATLYWYQQILGQGPKLLIQFQNNGVVDDSQLPKDRFSAERLKGVDSTLKIQPAKLEDSAVYLCASSLDRGSEQYFGPGTRLTVT.

This clonotype was seen only a few times. The chain has TRBV7-9 and TRBJ1-2; D ambiguous. The germline gives CDR1 SEHNR, CDR2 FQNEAQ (reference sequence). The CDR3 is 10 residues long. The V end lost 3 bases, the J end lost 6 bases, and 2 bases lay between the germline ends. CDR3 bases: TGTGCCAGCAGCTTGCATGGCTACACCTTC. Its translation: CASSLHGYTF.